Detailed here is one TCR beta chain. The antigen remains undetermined. These data originate in a study of regulatory T cells in long-lasting Graves disease. The time point denotes: persistent/refractory GD, antithyroid drugs over 5 years with positive TRAb. Preparation of the TCR library used RNA extracted from PBMCs. Overall study results and limits: Persistent patients had more shared public clonotypes (2,741) than new patients (about 900).

The V gene lost 4 bases and the J gene lost 8 bases, with 15 bases spanning the gap. CDR1 and CDR2 from the germline V gene are SGHRS and YFSETQ. This CDR3 has 14 residues. Investigators prepared the TCR beta libraries by applying iRepertoire HTBI primers and Arm-PCR of CDR3 regions. TCRdb processed the multiplex PCR reads anew with MiXCR; each CDR3 protein has one entry. The profile shows 650,000 to 700,000 distinct CDR3 sequences, around 32% of them singletons. The chain joins TRBV5-1 to TRBJ1-4; perhaps TRBD1 as D (5 bases). The sequencing used peripheral blood mononuclear cells (PBMCs), collected when the disease was refractory, from a patient treated with antithyroid drugs. The receptor was derived from a female donor with Graves disease. The CDR3 loop reads CASSPAQRGEKLFF. The CDR3 region has the DNA TGCGCCAGCAGCCCAGCGCAACGGGGGGAAAAACTGTTTTTT.